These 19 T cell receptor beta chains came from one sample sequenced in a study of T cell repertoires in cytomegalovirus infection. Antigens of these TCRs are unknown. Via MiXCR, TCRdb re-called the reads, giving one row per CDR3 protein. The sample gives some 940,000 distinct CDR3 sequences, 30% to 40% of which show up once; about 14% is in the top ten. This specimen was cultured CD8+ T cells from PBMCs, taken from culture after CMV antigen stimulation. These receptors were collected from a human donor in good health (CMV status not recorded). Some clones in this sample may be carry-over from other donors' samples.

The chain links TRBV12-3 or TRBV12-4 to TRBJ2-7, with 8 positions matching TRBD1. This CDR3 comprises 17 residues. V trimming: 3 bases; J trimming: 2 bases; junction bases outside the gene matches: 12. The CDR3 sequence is CASSFIREDRATYEQYF. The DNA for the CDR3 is TGTGCCAGCAGTTTTATTAGAGAGGACAGGGCAACCTACGAGCAGTACTTC.

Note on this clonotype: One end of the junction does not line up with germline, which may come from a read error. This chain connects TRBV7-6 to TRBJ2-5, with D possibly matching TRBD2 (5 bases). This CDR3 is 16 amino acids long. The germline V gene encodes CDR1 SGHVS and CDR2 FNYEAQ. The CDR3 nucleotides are TGTGCTAGCAGCTTAGCAAGGACTCTCGACGAAGAGACCCAGTACTTC. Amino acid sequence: CASSLARTLDEETQYF.

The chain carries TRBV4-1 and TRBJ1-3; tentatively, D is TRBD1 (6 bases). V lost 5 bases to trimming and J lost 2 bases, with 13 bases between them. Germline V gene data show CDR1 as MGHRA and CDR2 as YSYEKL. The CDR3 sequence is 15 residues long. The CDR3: CASSNLTGPGNTIYF. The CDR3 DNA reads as TGCGCCAGCAGCAACCTGACAGGCCCTGGAAACACCATATATTTT.

CDR3 region: CASGFGVPVYNSPLHF. DNA for the CDR3: TGTGCCAGCGGATTTGGGGTACCGGTCTATAATTCACCCCTCCACTTT. The chain carries TRBV6-5 and TRBJ1-6; no clear D gene. The CDR3 has 16 residues. Trimming left V 8 bases short and J 3 bases short, with 17 bases between. Germline V gene data show CDR1 as MNHEY and CDR2 as SVGAGI.

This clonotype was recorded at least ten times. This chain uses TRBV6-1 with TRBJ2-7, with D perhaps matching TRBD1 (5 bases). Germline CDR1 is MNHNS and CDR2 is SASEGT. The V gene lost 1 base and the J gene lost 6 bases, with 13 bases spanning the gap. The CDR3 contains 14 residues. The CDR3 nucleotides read TGTGCCAGCAGTGAAGAAGGGGAACAGGCCGAGCAGTACGTC. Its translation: CASSEEGEQAEQYV.

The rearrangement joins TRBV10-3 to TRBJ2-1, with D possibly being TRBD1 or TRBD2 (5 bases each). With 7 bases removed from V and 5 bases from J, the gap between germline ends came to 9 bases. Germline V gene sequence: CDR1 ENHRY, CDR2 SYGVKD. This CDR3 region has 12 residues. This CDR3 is CAIMGRNNEQFF. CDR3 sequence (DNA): TGTGCCATCATGGGACGGAACAATGAGCAGTTCTTC.

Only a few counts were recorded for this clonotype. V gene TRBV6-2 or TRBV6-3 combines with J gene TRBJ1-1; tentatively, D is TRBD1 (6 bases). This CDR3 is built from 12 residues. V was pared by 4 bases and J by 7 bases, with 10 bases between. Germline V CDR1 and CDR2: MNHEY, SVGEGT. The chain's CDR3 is CASSSGDFEAFF. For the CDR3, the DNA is TGTGCCAGCAGTTCAGGGGACTTTGAAGCTTTCTTT.

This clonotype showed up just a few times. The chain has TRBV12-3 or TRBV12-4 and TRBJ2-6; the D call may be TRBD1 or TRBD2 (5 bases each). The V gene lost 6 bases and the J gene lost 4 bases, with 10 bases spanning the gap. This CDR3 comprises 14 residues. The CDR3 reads CASRGVVGANVLTF. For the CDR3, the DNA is TGTGCCAGCAGGGGGGTCGTCGGGGCCAACGTCCTGACTTTC.

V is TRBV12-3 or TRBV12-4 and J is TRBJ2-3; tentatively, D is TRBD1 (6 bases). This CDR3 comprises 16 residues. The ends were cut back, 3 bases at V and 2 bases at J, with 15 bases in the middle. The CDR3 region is CASSFGTMTHTDTQYF. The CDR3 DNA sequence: TGTGCCAGCAGTTTCGGGACAATGACTCACACAGATACGCAGTATTTT.

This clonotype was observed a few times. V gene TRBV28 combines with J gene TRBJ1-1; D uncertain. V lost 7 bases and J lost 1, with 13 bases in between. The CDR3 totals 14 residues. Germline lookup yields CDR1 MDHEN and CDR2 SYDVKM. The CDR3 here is CASKRLTPNTEAFF. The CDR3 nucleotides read TGTGCCAGCAAAAGGTTAACCCCGAACACTGAAGCTTTCTTT.

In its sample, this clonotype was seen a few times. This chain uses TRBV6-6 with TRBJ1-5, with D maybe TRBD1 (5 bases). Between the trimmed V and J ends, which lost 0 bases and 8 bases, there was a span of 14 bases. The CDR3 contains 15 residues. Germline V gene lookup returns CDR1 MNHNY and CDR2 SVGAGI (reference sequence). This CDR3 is CASSYSVGVREPQHF. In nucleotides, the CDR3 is TGTGCCAGCAGTTACTCAGTGGGGGTCAGGGAGCCCCAGCATTTT.

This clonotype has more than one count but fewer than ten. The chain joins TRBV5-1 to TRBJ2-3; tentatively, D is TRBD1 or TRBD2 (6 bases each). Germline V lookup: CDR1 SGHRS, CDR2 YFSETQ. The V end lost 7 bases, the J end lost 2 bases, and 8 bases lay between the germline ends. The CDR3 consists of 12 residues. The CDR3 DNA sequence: TGCGCCAGCCGGGGGCACACAGATACGCAGTATTTT. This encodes CASRGHTDTQYF.

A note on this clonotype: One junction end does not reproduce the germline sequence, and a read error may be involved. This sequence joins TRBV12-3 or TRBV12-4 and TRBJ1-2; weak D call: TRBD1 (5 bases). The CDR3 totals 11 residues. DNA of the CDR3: TGTGCCAGCAGCCCGGCGGGGCAGTTCAAGTTC. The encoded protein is CASSPAGQFKF.

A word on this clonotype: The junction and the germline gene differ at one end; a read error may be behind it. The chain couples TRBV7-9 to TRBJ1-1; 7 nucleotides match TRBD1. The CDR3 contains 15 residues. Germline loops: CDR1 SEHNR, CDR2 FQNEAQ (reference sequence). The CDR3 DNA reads TGTGCCATCAGCATAAAGACAGGGAAAGGCACTGAAGCTTTCTTT. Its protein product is CAISIKTGKGTEAFF.

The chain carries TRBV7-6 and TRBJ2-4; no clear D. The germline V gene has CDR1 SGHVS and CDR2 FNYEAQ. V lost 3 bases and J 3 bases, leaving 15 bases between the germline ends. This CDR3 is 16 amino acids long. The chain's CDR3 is CASSLETISGKNIQYF. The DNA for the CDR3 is TGTGCCAGCAGCTTGGAGACAATCTCGGGCAAAAACATTCAGTACTTC.

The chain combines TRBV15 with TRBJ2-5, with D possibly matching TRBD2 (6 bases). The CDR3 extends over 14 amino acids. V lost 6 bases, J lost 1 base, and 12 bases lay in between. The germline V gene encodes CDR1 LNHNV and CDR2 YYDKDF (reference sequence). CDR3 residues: CATRTEGSQETQYF. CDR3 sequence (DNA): TGTGCCACCAGAACGGAGGGGTCCCAAGAGACCCAGTACTTC.

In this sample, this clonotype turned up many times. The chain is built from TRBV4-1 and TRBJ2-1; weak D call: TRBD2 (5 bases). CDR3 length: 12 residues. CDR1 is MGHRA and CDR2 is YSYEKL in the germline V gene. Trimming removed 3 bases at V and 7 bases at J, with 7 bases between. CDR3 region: CASSQDWNEQFF. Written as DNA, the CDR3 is TGCGCCAGCAGCCAGGACTGGAATGAGCAGTTCTTC.

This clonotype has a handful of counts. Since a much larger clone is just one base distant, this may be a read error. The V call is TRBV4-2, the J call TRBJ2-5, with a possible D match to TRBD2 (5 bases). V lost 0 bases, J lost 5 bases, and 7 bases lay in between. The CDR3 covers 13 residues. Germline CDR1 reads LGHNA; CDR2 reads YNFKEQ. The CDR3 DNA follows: TGTGCCAGCAGCCAAGAGGGAGCGGAGACCCAGTACTTC. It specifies CASSQEGAETQYF.

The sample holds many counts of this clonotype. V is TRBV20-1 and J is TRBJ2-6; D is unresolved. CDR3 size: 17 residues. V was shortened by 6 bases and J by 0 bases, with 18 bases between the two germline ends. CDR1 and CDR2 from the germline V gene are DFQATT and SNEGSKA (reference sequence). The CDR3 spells CSAPNFRRSSGANVLTF. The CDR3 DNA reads TGCAGTGCCCCAAATTTTCGGAGATCCTCTGGGGCCAACGTCCTGACTTTC.